A single sample is the source of the 2 T cell receptor beta chains below, sequenced in a study of blood T cell repertoires in COVID-19 (dated by TCRdb to the early 2020s). Libraries were prepared through the immunoSEQ multiplex PCR assay. Drawn from immuneACCESS, this table holds only the in-frame rearrangements with V and J called that TCRdb kept. Clones are partly lost; checked studies trace under half to an unresolved V gene and leave the rest unexplained. For this sample the table gives 75,000 to 90,000 clones, of which 80% were detected only once. The ten largest clonotypes hold 12% of the sample. Sequencing was carried out using peripheral blood. Every receptor here comes from a woman in her 40s with active or convalescent COVID-19.

This chain links TRBV18 with TRBJ1-3; D is ambiguous. The germline V and J ends were trimmed by 2 bases and 3 bases, with 11 bases remaining between them. In germline, CDR1 is KGHSH, CDR2 LQKENI. The CDR3 extends over 15 amino acids. Here the CDR3 reads CASSPDGVSGNTIYF. CDR3 sequence (DNA): TGTGCCAGCTCACCAGATGGTGTCAGTGGAAACACCATATATTTT.

The chain recombines TRBV7-2 with TRBJ1-4; D possibly corresponds to TRBD1 (5 bases). V was clipped by 5 bases and J by 5 bases, with 15 bases between them. CDR1 and CDR2 from the germline V gene are SGHTA and FQGNSA. The CDR3 sequence is 15 residues long. CDR3 sequence: CASSPLGGENEKLFF. The CDR3 nucleotides are TGTGCCAGCAGCCCCCTCGGGGGGGAAAATGAAAAACTGTTTTTT.